This T cell receptor beta chain originates from a study of blood T cell repertoires in COVID-19. This clone was seen a few times. As handled by the study authors: Nucleated cell number was recorded as an estimate derived from reference gene primer amplification. Here immunoSEQ multiplex PCR was the method, and the copy in TCRdb shows in-frame clones only, minus some. The V and J calls and clone size were taken over from that table, and D and trimming were inferred from the DNA. This repertoire shows over 250,000 clones, approximately 89% found once; its top ten account for approximately 9.8%. The CDR3 is 19 residues long. The V gene's germline CDR1 is SQVTM and CDR2 ANQGSEA. V was shortened by 0 bases and J by 3 bases, with 27 bases between the two germline ends.

The sequence came from a middle-aged man who had recovered from COVID-19. This chain uses TRBV29-1 with TRBJ2-7; D may be TRBD2 (6 bases). The specimen was peripheral blood. CDR3 sequence reads: CSVEDRTSGSGKTGYEQYF. CDR3 nucleotides: TGCAGCGTTGAAGATAGGACCTCCGGTAGCGGCAAAACCGGCTACGAGCAGTACTTC.